Presented here are 29 T cell receptor beta chains from one specimen sequenced in a study of human T cells and chemical hapten exposure. TCRdb passed the RACE reads through MiXCR, listing each CDR3 protein once. Here the sample spans 280,000 or so distinct CDR3 sequences, around 7.7% being singletons. The time point: pre-sensitization, week 0. Noted treatment: therapeutic diphenylcyclopropenone sensitization with weekly scalp DPC. The sequences come from whole blood, collected in connection with sensitization to the hapten diphenylcyclopropenone (DPC). These receptors were taken from a man aged 18 to 30 with alopecia areata. Some clones in this sample may be carry-over from other donors' samples.

The chain combines TRBV4-2 with TRBJ1-2; D uncertain. Germline loops: CDR1 LGHNA, CDR2 YNFKEQ. Trimming removed 1 base from V and 4 bases from J, with 7 bases in between. The CDR3 sequence is 13 residues long. The CDR3 coding sequence is TGTGCCAGCAGCCAAGTTGTCGGCTATGGCTACACCTTC. Protein product: CASSQVVGYGYTF.

In this sample, this clonotype turned up a few times. For the CDR3, the DNA is TGTGCCAGCAGTTACTCGACAGCTGGGGTTGGGGGAGCTTTCTTT. Translation gives CASSYSTAGVGGAFF. The chain joins TRBV6-6 to TRBJ1-1; D perhaps matches TRBD1 (5 bases). V gave up 0 bases and J gave up 10 bases, with 18 bases separating them. Germline CDR1 and CDR2: MNHNY and SVGAGI (reference sequence). This CDR3 spans 15 amino acids.

CDR3 amino acids: CASSPRDRERTDTQYF. The CDR3 bases are TGTGCCAGCAGCCCCAGGGACAGGGAGCGCACAGATACGCAGTATTTT. The genes are TRBV9 and TRBJ2-3, with TRBD1 matching 9 bases. The trim removed 4 bases at V and 1 base at J, leaving 7 bases unmatched. Looked up from germline, CDR1 is SGDLS and CDR2 is YYNGEE. CDR3 size: 16 residues.

This clonotype came up a few times. The chain carries TRBV10-2 and TRBJ2-6, with TRBD1 matching 8 bases. Germline V gene data show CDR1 as WSHSY and CDR2 as SAAADI. Unmatched junction bases numbered 5, after V lost 6 bases and J lost 4 bases. The CDR3 consists of 15 residues. CDR3 DNA sequence: TGCGCCAGCAGAAAGACAGGGGACGGGGCCAACGTCCTGACTTTC. Amino acid sequence: CASRKTGDGANVLTF.

The chain recombines TRBV3-2 with TRBJ2-7; the tabulated D call, TRBD1, remains unverified against the DNA. TRBV3-2 is termed a pseudogene. The CDR3 sequence is 17 residues long. The CDR3 DNA sequence: TGTGCCAGCACCCCAAGCTCGGCGGGACAGGCCGTCTACGAGCAGTACGTC. As protein: CASTPSSAGQAVYEQYV.

This clonotype was counted many times. This chain joins TRBV29-1 and TRBJ2-5, with 7 positions matching TRBD1. J lost 2 bases, V lost 4 bases, and 1 base had no gene match. Germline CDR1 and CDR2: SQVTM and ANQGSEA. This CDR3 is 12 amino acids long. CDR3 in DNA: TGCAGCGTTGCAGGGGGACAAGAGACCCAGTACTTC. It is translated as CSVAGGQETQYF.

The sample holds a few counts of this clonotype. V usage is TRBV6-5 and J usage is TRBJ2-7; 7 bases agree with TRBD2. There are 16 residues in the CDR3. Per the germline V gene, CDR1 is MNHEY and CDR2 is SVGAGI. With 0 bases clipped from V and 0 bases from J, the junction kept 5 bases outside the gene matches. CDR3 amino acids: CASSYSRRGNSYEQYF. In DNA, the CDR3 is TGTGCCAGCAGTTACTCGAGGCGGGGGAACTCCTACGAGCAGTACTTC.

The J gene is TRBJ2-7, the V gene TRBV9; no clear D. The CDR3 sequence is 17 residues long. Trimming left V 0 bases short and J 6 bases short, with 22 bases between. Germline assignment: CDR1 SGDLS and CDR2 YYNGEE. CDR3 sequence: CASSVVLNLDLDGEQYV. The CDR3 DNA follows: TGTGCCAGCAGCGTAGTCCTGAACCTGGATTTAGACGGCGAGCAGTACGTC.

This clonotype was found many times. This chain connects TRBV3-1 to TRBJ2-4, with a possible D match to TRBD1 (5 bases). The CDR3 is 15 residues long. The V end was cut by 5 bases, the J end by 5 bases, with 16 bases between. Germline assignment: CDR1 LGHDT and CDR2 YNNKEL (reference sequence). The CDR3, as DNA: TGTGCCAGCAGCGTCTTGTTAGGGGTTGAAAACATTCAGTACTTC. Its translation is CASSVLLGVENIQYF.

This clonotype was counted only a few times. This chain links TRBV7-9 with TRBJ1-1; D is possibly TRBD1 (5 bases). The CDR3 is 13 residues long. V shed 5 bases and J shed 12 bases, with 19 bases lying between them. CDR1 and CDR2 from the germline V gene are SEHNR and FQNEAQ (reference sequence). CDR3 sequence reads: CASSKGLGEGSFF. In nucleotides, the CDR3 is TGTGCCAGCAGCAAGGGACTCGGAGAGGGGTCTTTCTTT.

This rearrangement joins TRBV27 to TRBJ2-5; D unclear. Looked up from germline, CDR1 is MNHEY and CDR2 is SMNVEV (reference sequence). CDR3 size: 13 residues. Trimming took off 6 bases at V and 3 bases at J, with 11 bases between the two ends. CDR3 sequence: CASSAGVEETQYF. CDR3 bases: TGTGCCAGCAGCGCCGGCGTAGAAGAGACCCAGTACTTC.

There are many counts of this clonotype. This chain joins TRBV12-3 or TRBV12-4 and TRBJ1-1; D is ambiguous. CDR3 length: 15 residues. V was clipped by 2 bases and J by 0 bases, with 10 bases between them. CDR3 sequence: CASSLSLLMNTEAFF. In DNA, the CDR3 is TGTGCCAGCAGTTTATCTTTGCTGATGAACACTGAAGCTTTCTTT.

J is TRBJ1-1 and V is TRBV7-2; D is perhaps TRBD1 (5 bases). The CDR3 consists of 16 residues. Germline CDR1 SGHTA, CDR2 FQGNSA. The V gene lost 2 bases and the J gene lost 4 bases, with 17 bases spanning the gap. The CDR3 loop is CASSLNGQGSFTEAFF. In nucleotides, the CDR3 is TGTGCCAGCAGCTTAAACGGGCAGGGCAGTTTCACTGAAGCTTTCTTT.

This clonotype was counted only a few times. The rearrangement links TRBV5-1 to TRBJ1-1, with D tentatively TRBD1 (6 bases). This CDR3 is 16 amino acids long. V lost 4 bases, J lost 6 bases, and 22 bases lay in between. Germline CDR1 SGHRS, CDR2 YFSETQ. The CDR3 DNA follows: TGCGCCAGCAGCCCCCGTGGAGGGGGAGGTGTAGCTGAAGCTTTCTTT. Translated: CASSPRGGGGVAEAFF.

The V and J genes are TRBV7-6 and TRBJ2-1; 8 bases line up with TRBD1. CDR3 size: 15 residues. After removal of 1 base from V and 9 bases from J, the junction contained 8 bases not matched to a gene. Germline assignment: CDR1 SGHVS and CDR2 FNYEAQ. In nucleotides, the CDR3 is TGTGCCAGCAGCTTAGGGACAGGGTCCCGAGCTGAGCAGTTCTTC. It encodes CASSLGTGSRAEQFF.

This clonotype was seen only a few times. This sequence joins TRBV12-2 and TRBJ2-5; the table's D call TRBD2 went unverified against the DNA. TRBV12-2 is designated a pseudogene. The length of the CDR3 is 16 residues. The CDR3 region has the DNA TGTGCAAGTCGCTTAGCTCCCCGGCCCTTCCGGGAGACCCAGTACTTC. Translated, it gives CASRLAPRPFRETQYF.

The J gene is TRBJ1-5, the V gene TRBV3-1; 8 bases map to TRBD1. Germline trimming cut 2 bases from V and 9 bases from J; bases unmatched to any gene: 9. This CDR3 has 15 residues. CDR1 and CDR2 from the germline V gene are LGHDT and YNNKEL (reference sequence). CDR3: CASSQTYRGGLPQHF. In nucleotides, the CDR3 is TGTGCCAGCAGCCAAACCTACAGGGGGGGACTGCCCCAGCATTTT.

The chain couples TRBV4-1 to TRBJ2-1; D ambiguous. Per the germline V gene, CDR1 is MGHRA and CDR2 is YSYEKL. Trimming took off 1 base at V and 2 bases at J, with 9 bases between the two ends. The CDR3 consists of 15 residues. The CDR3 spells CASSQAQAAYNEQFF. Here the CDR3 DNA reads TGCGCCAGCAGCCAAGCTCAGGCCGCCTACAATGAGCAGTTCTTC.

This clonotype was detected only a few times. CDR3 DNA: TGCAGCGTCAGCCCGGGACGTGGCACAGATACGCAGTATTTT. This gives the protein CSVSPGRGTDTQYF. The J gene is TRBJ2-3, the V gene TRBV29-1, with D perhaps matching TRBD1 or TRBD2 (5 bases each). Trimming took 6 bases from V and 1 from J, leaving 14 bases between them. In germline, CDR1 is SQVTM, CDR2 ANQGSEA. This CDR3 has 14 residues.

This chain uses TRBV29-1 with TRBJ1-1; possible D gene TRBD1, 5 bases. Trimming removed 5 bases from V and 0 bases from J, with 10 bases in between. Germline V gene sequence: CDR1 SQVTM, CDR2 ANQGSEA. This CDR3 contains 13 residues. CDR3 amino acids: CSVSRVMNTEAFF. The DNA of the CDR3 is TGCAGCGTTTCCAGGGTAATGAACACTGAAGCTTTCTTT.

The J gene is TRBJ2-7, the V gene TRBV5-4; 9 bases are a match to TRBD1. The V gene's germline CDR1 is SGHNT and CDR2 YYREEE (reference sequence). The CDR3 covers 15 residues. The V and J ends lost 4 bases and 3 bases, in that order; junction bases with no gene match: 8. DNA of the CDR3: TGTGCCAGCAGCCATGCGGGACAGGGCGTCTACGAGCAGTACTTC. Translating gives CASSHAGQGVYEQYF. The full variable domain, rest sourced from reference TRBV5-4 and TRBJ2-7, is ETGVTQSPTHLIKTRGQQVTLRCSSQSGHNTVSWYQQALGQGPQFIFQYYREEENGRGNFPPRFSGLQFPNYSSELNVNALELDDSALYLCASSHAGQGVYEQYFGPGTRLTVT.

The chain couples TRBV7-2 to TRBJ2-5, with 12 positions matching TRBD2. This CDR3 has 14 amino acids. Germline loops: CDR1 SGHTA, CDR2 FQGNSA. With V trimmed by 7 bases and J by 5 bases, 5 bases remained unmatched. CDR3 sequence (DNA): TGTGCCAGCAACCTAGCGGGGGGGCATGAGACCCAGTACTTC. Its protein product is CASNLAGGHETQYF.

This clonotype was counted only a few times. The chain has TRBV6-1 and TRBJ2-4; TRBD1 aligns across 9 bases. CDR1 is MNHNS and CDR2 is SASEGT in the germline V gene. Losses at the gene ends were 1 base for V and 0 bases for J; bases not matched to a gene: 1. The CDR3 loop spans 16 amino acids. The chain's CDR3 is CASSEGTGVAKNIQYF. The CDR3 DNA reads as TGTGCCAGCAGTGAAGGGACAGGGGTAGCCAAAAACATTCAGTACTTC.

V and J are TRBV7-8 and TRBJ1-1; D perhaps matches TRBD1 (5 bases). The V end was cut by 0 bases, the J end by 5 bases, with 10 bases between. The germline V gene has CDR1 SGHVS and CDR2 FQNEAQ. The CDR3 sequence is 14 residues long. The CDR3 is CASSLAVRGTEAFF. CDR3 sequence (DNA): TGTGCCAGCAGCTTAGCGGTGAGGGGTACTGAAGCTTTCTTT.

The rearrangement uses TRBV7-9 and TRBJ2-7; the D gene could be TRBD1 or TRBD2 (5 bases each). Germline assignment: CDR1 SEHNR and CDR2 FQNEAQ (reference sequence). This CDR3 spans 15 amino acids. The V end lost 7 bases, the J end lost 0 bases, and 16 bases lay between the germline ends. DNA of the CDR3: TGTGCCAGCACCGACCGACGGGGCAACTCCTACGAGCAGTACTTC. Translated, it gives CASTDRRGNSYEQYF.

This clonotype was found a few times. The chain has TRBV5-4 and TRBJ2-1, with 13 bases fitting TRBD2. V lost 3 bases to trimming and J lost 6 bases; unmatched junction nucleotides: 9. Germline CDR1 and CDR2: SGHNT and YYREEE (reference sequence). The CDR3 consists of 17 residues. The chain's CDR3 is CASSSLAGGPRFNEQFF. The CDR3 DNA reads TGTGCCAGCAGCTCACTAGCGGGGGGGCCGAGATTCAATGAGCAGTTCTTC.

The chain uses TRBV29-1 and TRBJ1-2, with D possibly being TRBD1 (5 bases). Between the trimmed V and J ends, which lost 1 base and 6 bases, there was a span of 12 bases. Germline CDR1 SQVTM, CDR2 ANQGSEA. CDR3 size: 13 residues. This CDR3 reads CSVEVLPGHGYTF. CDR3 in DNA: TGCAGCGTTGAAGTATTGCCGGGGCATGGCTACACCTTC.

This clonotype was picked up a small number of times. Here the CDR3 DNA reads TGCAGTGCTCCCGAGGAGGTCAACTATGGCTACACCTTC. Protein sequence: CSAPEEVNYGYTF. The chain joins TRBV20-1 to TRBJ1-2; D gene unclear. Germline V gene sequence: CDR1 DFQATT, CDR2 SNEGSKA (reference sequence). Trimming cost V 5 bases and J 2 bases, with 12 bases left between them. The CDR3 loop spans 13 amino acids.

This clonotype was counted a few times. The chain is built from TRBV29-1 and TRBJ1-1, with D unclear. CDR3 length equals 12 residues. V lost 5 bases and J lost 6, with 13 bases in between. Germline V gives CDR1 SQVTM, CDR2 ANQGSEA. CDR3 in DNA: TGCAGCGTTAGTCTTGTTTTCCCTGAAGCTTTCTTT. Translating gives CSVSLVFPEAFF.